This entry lists 28 T cell receptor beta chains sequenced from one sample in a study of blood T cell repertoires in COVID-19. Clones were read by immunoSEQ multiplex PCR, and TCRdb kept only the in-frame ones, dropping some. The sample has hundreds of thousands of clones, approximately 89% seen once. Sequencing was performed on PBMCs or T cells enriched from blood (not recorded which). The receptors come from a woman in her 50s who had been exposed to COVID-19.

The chain joins TRBV6-5 to TRBJ1-6; D uncertain. The CDR3 runs to 14 residues. From germline, CDR1 is MNHEY and CDR2 SVGAGI. V was pared by 5 bases and J by 5 bases, with 10 bases between. The CDR3 spells CASSPRGNNSPLHF. The CDR3 bases are TGTGCCAGCAGTCCCCGCGGAAATAATTCACCCCTCCACTTT.

This rearrangement joins TRBV11-2 to TRBJ1-4; TRBD1 matches 7 bases. V trimming: 5 bases; J trimming: 14 bases; junction bases outside the gene matches: 11. CDR3 length equals 13 residues. Per germline, CDR1 SGHAT and CDR2 FQNNGV. The CDR3 DNA sequence: TGTGCCAGCAGCCCCGGGGGGGCCAGGGGGCTGTTTTTT. As protein: CASSPGGARGLFF. The full variable domain, rest sourced from reference TRBV11-2 and TRBJ1-4, is EAGVAQSPRYKIIEKRQSVAFWCNPISGHATLYWYQQILGQGPKLLIQFQNNGVVDDSQLPKDRFSAERLKGVDSTLKIQPAKLEDSAVYLCASSPGGARGLFFGSGTQLSVL.

The rearrangement links TRBV20-1 to TRBJ1-5; D ambiguous. The V and J ends lost 6 bases and 5 bases respectively, with 23 bases between them. Germline V gene data show CDR1 as DFQATT and CDR2 as SNEGSKA (reference sequence). This CDR3 has 16 amino acids. The CDR3 reads CSASGPLEVRDQPQHF. The CDR3 DNA reads as TGCAGTGCCAGTGGGCCCTTGGAGGTGCGCGATCAGCCCCAGCATTTT.

V gene TRBV5-1 combines with J gene TRBJ1-2, with 8 bases matching TRBD1. V shed 0 bases, J shed 6 bases, and the junction held 7 bases outside the gene matches. The CDR3 has 15 amino acids. The germline V gene encodes CDR1 SGHRS and CDR2 YFSETQ. The CDR3 here is CASSLGTGTMDGYTF. In DNA form, the CDR3 reads TGCGCCAGCAGCTTGGGGACAGGGACAATGGATGGCTACACCTTC. Using reference TRBV5-1 and TRBJ1-2 for the parts outside the CDR3, the full variable domain is KAGVTQTPRYLIKTRGQQVTLSCSPISGHRSVSWYQQTPGQGLQFLFEYFSETQRNKGNFPGRFSGRQFSNSRSEMNVSTLELGDSALYLCASSLGTGTMDGYTFGSGTRLTVV.

The J gene is TRBJ1-5, the V gene TRBV15; no clear D gene. The CDR3 has 17 amino acids. The V and J ends lost 1 base and 2 bases respectively, with 15 bases between them. Per the germline V gene, CDR1 is LNHNV and CDR2 is YYDKDF (reference sequence). The CDR3 DNA sequence: TGTGCCACCAGCAGAGTTTCCGGAGCCCCTGGCAATCAGCCCCAGCATTTT. It yields the protein CATSRVSGAPGNQPQHF.

Note on this clone: A junction end diverges from the germline sequence, so it may reflect a read error. J is TRBJ2-5 and V is TRBV7-2, with 9 bases identical to TRBD2. The CDR3 is 18 amino acids. CDR1 SGHTA and CDR2 FQGNSA come from the germline V gene. CDR3 nucleotides: TGTGCCAGCAGGTTAGAGCCAGGCGGGGGGGATCGTCAAGAGACCCAGTACTTC. Protein sequence: CASRLEPGGGDRQETQYF. The variable domain in full, completed from reference TRBV7-2 and TRBJ2-5, reads GAGVSQSPSNKVTEKGKDVELRCDPISGHTALYWYRQSLGQGLEFLIYFQGNSAPDKSGLPSDRFSAERTGGSVSTLTIQRTQQEDSAVYLCASRLEPGGGDRQETQYFGPGTRLLVL.

In DNA, the CDR3 is TGTGCCAGCAGCTTAGCAGGGGGATCAGGTCAGCCCCAGCATTTT. Protein product: CASSLAGGSGQPQHF. The V gene is TRBV7-6, the J gene TRBJ1-5; maybe TRBD1 (6 bases). This CDR3 is built from 15 residues. Germline-derived CDR1 and CDR2 are SGHVS and FNYEAQ. Trimming shortened V by 0 bases and J by 6 bases, and 12 bases separated the two germline ends.

The chain combines TRBV5-1 with TRBJ1-6; D is unclear. The CDR3 runs to 16 residues. Germline CDR1 reads SGHRS; CDR2 reads YFSETQ. Trimming cost V 6 bases and J 7 bases, with 20 bases left between them. The CDR3 DNA reads TGCGCCAGCACGCGAGGGCAGTCCGTTGGAAATTCACCCCTCCACTTT. Translating gives CASTRGQSVGNSPLHF.

This clone was seen a single time. The V and J genes are TRBV5-1 and TRBJ2-7; TRBD1 aligns across 10 bases. This CDR3 has 14 amino acids. Germline loops: CDR1 SGHRS, CDR2 YFSETQ. V shed 4 bases, J shed 2 bases, and the junction held 3 bases outside the gene matches. The CDR3 DNA follows: TGCGCCAGCAGCCGGACAGGGGGGACCTACGAGCAGTACTTC. Translated, it gives CASSRTGGTYEQYF.

The CDR3 loop reads CASSVESLSSYNSPLHF. Written as DNA, the CDR3 is TGTGCCAGCAGCGTAGAGAGCCTTAGCTCCTATAATTCACCCCTCCACTTT. The V call is TRBV9, the J call TRBJ1-6; unclear D gene. The V gene's germline CDR1 is SGDLS and CDR2 YYNGEE. This CDR3 is 17 amino acids long. V was pared by 0 bases and J by 0 bases, with 10 bases between. Supplemented by reference TRBV9 and TRBJ1-6, the full variable domain reads DSGVTQTPKHLITATGQRVTLRCSPRSGDLSVYWYQQSLDQGLQFLIQYYNGEERAKGNILERFSAQQFPDLHSELNLSSLELGDSALYFCASSVESLSSYNSPLHFGNGTRLTVT.

The genes are TRBV10-3 and TRBJ1-2; D is ambiguous. CDR3 length equals 15 residues. The V gene's germline CDR1 is ENHRY and CDR2 SYGVKD. The V gene lost 0 bases and the J gene lost 4 bases, with 12 bases spanning the gap. The CDR3 spells CAISESSGRLYGYTF. CDR3 DNA: TGTGCCATCAGTGAGTCGTCGGGAAGGCTCTATGGCTACACCTTC.

The rearrangement joins TRBV25-1 to TRBJ1-2; D gene unclear. V was cut by 0 bases and J by 4 bases, with 9 bases left in between. The CDR3 has 14 amino acids. The germline V gene encodes CDR1 MGHDK and CDR2 SYGVNS. DNA for the CDR3: TGTGCCAGCAGTGAATACGGCAGCGGCTATGGCTACACCTTC. Protein sequence: CASSEYGSGYGYTF.

This clone was observed a handful of times. The CDR3 loop is CAIREGTGSDGYTF. The CDR3 coding sequence is TGTGCCATCAGGGAGGGGACAGGGTCGGATGGCTACACCTTC. This rearrangement joins TRBV10-3 to TRBJ1-2; the match to TRBD1 covers 9 bases. This CDR3 is built from 14 residues. In germline, CDR1 is ENHRY, CDR2 SYGVKD. Losses at the gene ends were 6 bases for V and 6 bases for J; bases not matched to a gene: 8.

The rearrangement uses TRBV28 and TRBJ1-1; D gene unclear. The V end was cut by 2 bases, the J end by 1 base, with 5 bases between. The V gene's germline CDR1 is MDHEN and CDR2 SYDVKM. This CDR3 is built from 13 residues. The CDR3 DNA is TGTGCCAGCAGTTTACGGAGGAACACTGAAGCTTTCTTT. Encoded protein: CASSLRRNTEAFF.

This chain connects TRBV14 to TRBJ2-7; 9 bases fit TRBD1. Germline-derived CDR1 and CDR2 are SGHDN and FVKESK. The V segment lost 3 bases and the J segment 2 bases; nucleotides outside the gene matches: 5. The CDR3 spans 15 residues. Here the CDR3 reads CASSQGQGPAYEQYF. The CDR3 region has the DNA TGTGCCAGCAGCCAGGGACAGGGACCGGCCTACGAGCAGTACTTC. Combining the CDR3 with reference TRBV14 and TRBJ2-7 gives the whole variable domain EAGVTQFPSHSVIEKGQTVTLRCDPISGHDNLYWYRRVMGKEIKFLLHFVKESKQDESGMPNNRFLAERTGGTYSTLKVQPAELEDSGVYFCASSQGQGPAYEQYFGPGTRLTVT.

V is TRBV5-1 and J is TRBJ1-1; a weak D match, TRBD1 (5 bases). The CDR3 length is 15 residues. CDR1 is SGHRS and CDR2 is YFSETQ in the germline V gene. V shed 3 bases and J shed 1 base, with 13 bases lying between them. Written as DNA, the CDR3 is TGCGCCAGCAGCTCGAGTTGGACACCGAACACTGAAGCTTTCTTT. As protein: CASSSSWTPNTEAFF.

The chain has TRBV5-1 and TRBJ2-1; perhaps TRBD1 as D (6 bases). This CDR3 is built from 15 residues. Germline CDR1 and CDR2: SGHRS and YFSETQ. Trimming took off 2 bases at V and 0 bases at J, with 9 bases between the two ends. This CDR3 reads CASSLTGNSYNEQFF. The CDR3 DNA reads as TGCGCCAGCAGCTTAACAGGGAACTCCTACAATGAGCAGTTCTTC.

This clone was picked up a small number of times. The chain recombines TRBV5-1 with TRBJ2-3; tentative D call: TRBD2 (7 bases). The V end lost 8 bases, the J end lost 7 bases, and 29 bases lay between the germline ends. The CDR3 totals 17 residues. The germline CDR1 and CDR2 sequences are SGHRS and YFSETQ. The CDR3 region is CASSRGAGSTSENTQYF. CDR3 sequence (DNA): TGCGCCAGTAGCCGGGGGGCAGGGTCGACCAGCGAAAATACGCAGTATTTT.

The chain is built from TRBV7-2 and TRBJ2-7; possible D gene TRBD1, 6 bases. V lost 5 bases and J 3 bases, leaving 14 bases between the germline ends. The germline V gene encodes CDR1 SGHTA and CDR2 FQGNSA. The CDR3 is made up of 14 amino acids. CDR3 sequence (DNA): TGTGCCAGCAGCCCACGGTCACAGGGCTACGAGCAGTACTTC. Translating gives CASSPRSQGYEQYF.

The chain couples TRBV3-1 (or the pseudogene TRBV3-2) to TRBJ2-7; 7 bases fit TRBD2. Germline CDR1 is LGHDT and CDR2 is YNNKEL (reference sequence). The CDR3 contains 16 residues. V lost 1 base and J lost 0; bases outside the gene matches: 6. The CDR3 region is CASSQAWEGSSYEQYF. The CDR3 nucleotides are TGTGCCAGCAGCCAAGCTTGGGAGGGAAGCTCCTACGAGCAGTACTTC.

The chain couples TRBV5-1 to TRBJ2-6; D is possibly TRBD1 (6 bases). Germline values: CDR1 SGHRS, CDR2 YFSETQ. Trimming removed 2 bases at V and 1 base at J, with 16 bases between. This CDR3 is built from 18 residues. The CDR3 loop is CASSFFTPRGSGANVLTF. As DNA, the CDR3 is TGCGCCAGCAGCTTCTTCACCCCCAGGGGATCTGGGGCCAACGTCCTGACTTTC.

The gene calls are TRBV24-1 and TRBJ2-3; possibly TRBD2 for D (5 bases). The CDR3 length is 15 residues. Germline V gives CDR1 KGHDR, CDR2 SFDVKD. The V gene lost 5 bases and the J gene lost 8 bases, with 19 bases spanning the gap. CDR3 residues: CATSAGKGLLGTQYF. The CDR3 DNA reads as TGTGCCACCAGTGCGGGAAAAGGGCTGCTAGGTACGCAGTATTTT.

The V call is TRBV4-1, the J call TRBJ1-3; D is unclear. Trimming removed 0 bases from V and 3 bases from J, with 9 bases in between. In germline, CDR1 is MGHRA, CDR2 YSYEKL. There are 15 residues in the CDR3. The CDR3 here is CASSQDVRGGNTIYF. CDR3 nucleotide sequence: TGCGCCAGCAGCCAAGATGTTCGGGGTGGAAACACCATATATTTT.

This chain joins TRBV19 and TRBJ2-7; TRBD1 matches 10 bases. The germline V gene has CDR1 LNHDA and CDR2 SQIVND (reference sequence). After removal of 7 bases from V and 3 bases from J, the junction contained 6 bases not matched to a gene. This CDR3 comprises 14 residues. As DNA, the CDR3 is TGTGCCAGTAAAACCAGGACAGGGGGCTACGAGCAGTACTTC. Translating gives CASKTRTGGYEQYF. The full variable domain, its missing parts supplied by reference TRBV19 and TRBJ2-7, is DGGITQSPKYLFRKEGQNVTLSCEQNLNHDAMYWYRQDPGQGLRLIYYSQIVNDFQKGDIAEGYSVSREKKESFPLTVTSAQKNPTAFYLCASKTRTGGYEQYFGPGTRLTVT.

V usage is TRBV19 and J usage is TRBJ1-6, with 8 bases identical to TRBD1. This CDR3 spans 16 amino acids. Germline lookup yields CDR1 LNHDA and CDR2 SQIVND (reference sequence). The trim removed 5 bases at V and 10 bases at J, leaving 13 bases unmatched. The CDR3 region is CASSGVSGGLGSPLHF. As DNA, the CDR3 is TGTGCCAGTAGTGGTGTCTCAGGGGGCCTTGGGTCACCCCTCCACTTT.

This chain uses TRBV27 with TRBJ2-7; D is perhaps TRBD2 (6 bases). This CDR3 comprises 13 residues. The V gene's germline CDR1 is MNHEY and CDR2 SMNVEV (reference sequence). The V gene lost 6 bases and the J gene lost 4 bases, with 13 bases spanning the gap. As DNA, the CDR3 is TGTGCCAGCAGCCGTAACGGGGGTTACGAGCAGTACTTC. Protein product: CASSRNGGYEQYF.

The chain uses TRBV5-1 and TRBJ2-3, with TRBD2 as a possible D gene (6 bases). Germline V gives CDR1 SGHRS, CDR2 YFSETQ. V shed 1 base and J shed 8 bases, with 17 bases lying between them. The CDR3 covers 15 residues. The DNA for the CDR3 is TGCGCCAGCAGCTTGCCGGCGGGGTTGGTCGGTACGCAGTATTTT. Amino acids: CASSLPAGLVGTQYF.

The CDR3 bases are TGTGCCAGCAGCTCGAGCGGGGTATCCCTCGAGCAGTACTTC. It is translated as CASSSSGVSLEQYF. The chain couples TRBV7-2 to TRBJ2-7, with TRBD2 matching over 7 bases. The CDR3 is 14 amino acids. V lost 4 bases to trimming and J lost 6 bases; unmatched junction nucleotides: 9. Looked up from germline, CDR1 is SGHTA and CDR2 is FQGNSA.